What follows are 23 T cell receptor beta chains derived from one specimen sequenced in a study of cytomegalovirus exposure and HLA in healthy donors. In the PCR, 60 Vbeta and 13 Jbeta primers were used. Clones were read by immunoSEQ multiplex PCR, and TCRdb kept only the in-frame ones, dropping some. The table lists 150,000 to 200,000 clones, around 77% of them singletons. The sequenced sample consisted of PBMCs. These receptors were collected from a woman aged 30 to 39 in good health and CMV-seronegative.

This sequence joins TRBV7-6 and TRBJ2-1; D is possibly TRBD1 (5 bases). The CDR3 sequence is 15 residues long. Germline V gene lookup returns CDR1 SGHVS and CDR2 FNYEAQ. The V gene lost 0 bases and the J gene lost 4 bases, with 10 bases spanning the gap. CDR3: CASSLATDRYNEQFF. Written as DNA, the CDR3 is TGTGCCAGCAGCTTAGCGACAGATAGATACAATGAGCAGTTCTTC.

The CDR3 loop is CASRGSNEQFF. The DNA of the CDR3 is TGTGCCAGCCGGGGGTCCAATGAGCAGTTCTTC. The chain combines TRBV7-2 with TRBJ2-1, with a tentative D call TRBD2 (6 bases). The germline V gene has CDR1 SGHTA and CDR2 FQGNSA. With 8 bases removed from V and 6 bases from J, the gap between germline ends came to 8 bases. The CDR3 runs 11 residues.

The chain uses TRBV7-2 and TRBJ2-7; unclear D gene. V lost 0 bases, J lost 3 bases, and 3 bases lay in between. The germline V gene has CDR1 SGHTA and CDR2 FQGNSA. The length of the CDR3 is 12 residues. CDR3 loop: CASSLAYYEQYF. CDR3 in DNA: TGTGCCAGCAGCTTAGCTTACTACGAGCAGTACTTC.

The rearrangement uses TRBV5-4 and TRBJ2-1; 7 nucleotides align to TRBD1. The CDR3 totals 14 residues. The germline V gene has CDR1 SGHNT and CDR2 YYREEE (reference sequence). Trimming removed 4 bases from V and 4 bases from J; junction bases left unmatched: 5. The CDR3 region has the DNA TGTGCCAGCAGCCTTCGACAGGGTTACAATGAGCAGTTCTTC. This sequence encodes CASSLRQGYNEQFF.

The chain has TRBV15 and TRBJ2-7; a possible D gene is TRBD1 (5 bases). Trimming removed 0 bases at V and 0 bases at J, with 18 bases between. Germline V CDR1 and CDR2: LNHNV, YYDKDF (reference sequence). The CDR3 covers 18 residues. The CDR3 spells CATSRDDWVGESSYEQYF. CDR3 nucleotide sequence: TGTGCCACCAGCAGAGATGATTGGGTAGGGGAAAGCTCCTACGAGCAGTACTTC.

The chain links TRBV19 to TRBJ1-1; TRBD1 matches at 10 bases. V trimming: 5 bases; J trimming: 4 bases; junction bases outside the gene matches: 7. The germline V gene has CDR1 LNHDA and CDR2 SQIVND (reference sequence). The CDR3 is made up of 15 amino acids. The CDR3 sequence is CASSFRDRGGTEAFF. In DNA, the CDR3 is TGTGCCAGTAGTTTCCGGGACAGGGGCGGCACTGAAGCTTTCTTT.

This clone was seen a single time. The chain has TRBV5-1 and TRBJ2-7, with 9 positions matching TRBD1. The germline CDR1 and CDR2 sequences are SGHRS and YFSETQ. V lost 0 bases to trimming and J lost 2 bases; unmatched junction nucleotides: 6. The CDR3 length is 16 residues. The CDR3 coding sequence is TGCGCCAGCAGCTTGGGAACAGGGGGCAGCCCCTACGAGCAGTACTTC. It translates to CASSLGTGGSPYEQYF. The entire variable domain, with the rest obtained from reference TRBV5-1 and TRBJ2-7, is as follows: KAGVTQTPRYLIKTRGQQVTLSCSPISGHRSVSWYQQTPGQGLQFLFEYFSETQRNKGNFPGRFSGRQFSNSRSEMNVSTLELGDSALYLCASSLGTGGSPYEQYFGPGTRLTVT.

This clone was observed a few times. The CDR3 DNA follows: TGTGCCAGCAGTTTACCAACAGGGGGTTACGAGCAGTACTTC. This codes for CASSLPTGGYEQYF. The chain employs TRBV28 and TRBJ2-7; 8 bases are shared with TRBD1. Trimming cost V 2 bases and J 4 bases; bases outside gene matches: 4. CDR1 and CDR2 from the germline V gene are MDHEN and SYDVKM. The CDR3 has 14 amino acids.

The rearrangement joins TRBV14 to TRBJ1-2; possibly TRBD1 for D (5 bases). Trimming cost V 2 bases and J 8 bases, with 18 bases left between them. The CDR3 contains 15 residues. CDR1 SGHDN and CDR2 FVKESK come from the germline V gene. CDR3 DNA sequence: TGTGCCAGCAGCCAACCCGGTGCGGGGGAGTGGGGCTACACCTTC. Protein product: CASSQPGAGEWGYTF.

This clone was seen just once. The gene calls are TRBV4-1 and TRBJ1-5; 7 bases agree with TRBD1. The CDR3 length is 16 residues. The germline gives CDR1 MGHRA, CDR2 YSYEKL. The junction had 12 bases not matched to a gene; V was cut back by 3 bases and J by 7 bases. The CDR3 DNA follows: TGCGCCAGCAGCCACTCACCCCAAACAGGGGCGCAGCCCCAGCATTTT. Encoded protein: CASSHSPQTGAQPQHF.

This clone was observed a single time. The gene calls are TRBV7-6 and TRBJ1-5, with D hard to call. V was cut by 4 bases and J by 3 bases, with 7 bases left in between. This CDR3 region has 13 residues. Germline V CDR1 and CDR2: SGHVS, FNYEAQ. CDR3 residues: CASSYELNQPQHF. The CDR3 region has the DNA TGTGCCAGCAGCTACGAACTCAATCAGCCCCAGCATTTT.

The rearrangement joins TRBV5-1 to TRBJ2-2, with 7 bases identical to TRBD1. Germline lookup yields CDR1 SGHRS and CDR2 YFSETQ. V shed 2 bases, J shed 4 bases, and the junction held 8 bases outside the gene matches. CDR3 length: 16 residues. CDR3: CASSFTGTAFTGELFF. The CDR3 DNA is TGCGCCAGCAGCTTTACCGGGACAGCATTCACCGGGGAGCTGTTTTTT.

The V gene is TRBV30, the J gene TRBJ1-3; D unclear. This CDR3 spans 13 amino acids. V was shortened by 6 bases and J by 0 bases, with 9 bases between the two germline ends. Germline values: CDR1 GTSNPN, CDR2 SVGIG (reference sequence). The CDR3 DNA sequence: TGTGCCTGTACGGTCCTCTCTGGAAACACCATATATTTT. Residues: CACTVLSGNTIYF.

This CDR3 is CASSSFGTSGRSDTQYF. CDR3 nucleotide sequence: TGTGCCAGCAGCTCATTCGGGACTAGCGGGAGATCAGATACGCAGTATTTT. This sequence joins TRBV7-3 and TRBJ2-3, with 14 bases fitting TRBD2. Trimming took 4 bases from V and 4 from J; bases not matched to a gene: 7. Germline assignment: CDR1 SGHTA and CDR2 FQGTGA. The CDR3 is 17 amino acids.

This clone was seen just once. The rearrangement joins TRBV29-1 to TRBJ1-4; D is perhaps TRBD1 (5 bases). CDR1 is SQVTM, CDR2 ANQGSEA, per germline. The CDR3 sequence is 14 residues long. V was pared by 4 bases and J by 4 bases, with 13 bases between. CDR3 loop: CSVVLGAYNEKLFF. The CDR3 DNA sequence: TGCAGCGTTGTGTTAGGGGCCTATAATGAAAAACTGTTTTTT.

This chain's CDR3 is CASSPLSGRAANEQFF. The CDR3, as DNA: TGCGCCAGCAGCCCTTTAAGCGGGAGGGCCGCCAATGAGCAGTTCTTC. The chain recombines TRBV5-1 with TRBJ2-1; 10 bases are a match to TRBD2. Germline CDR1 SGHRS, CDR2 YFSETQ. J gave up 6 bases and V 4 bases, and 10 bases lay outside the gene matches. This CDR3 region has 16 residues.

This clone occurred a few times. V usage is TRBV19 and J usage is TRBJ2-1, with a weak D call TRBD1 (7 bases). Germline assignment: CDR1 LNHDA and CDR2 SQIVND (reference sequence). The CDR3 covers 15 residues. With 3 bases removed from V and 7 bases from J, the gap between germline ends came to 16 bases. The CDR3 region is CASSIPGGTWNEQFF. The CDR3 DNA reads TGTGCCAGTAGTATCCCAGGGGGGACTTGGAATGAGCAGTTCTTC.

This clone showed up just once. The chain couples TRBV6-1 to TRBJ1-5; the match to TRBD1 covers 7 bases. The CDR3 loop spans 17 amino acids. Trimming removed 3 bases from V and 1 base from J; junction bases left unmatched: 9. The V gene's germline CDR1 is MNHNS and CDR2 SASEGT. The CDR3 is CASSDTHIQGSNQPQHF. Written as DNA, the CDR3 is TGTGCCAGCAGTGACACCCATATACAGGGGAGCAATCAGCCCCAGCATTTT.

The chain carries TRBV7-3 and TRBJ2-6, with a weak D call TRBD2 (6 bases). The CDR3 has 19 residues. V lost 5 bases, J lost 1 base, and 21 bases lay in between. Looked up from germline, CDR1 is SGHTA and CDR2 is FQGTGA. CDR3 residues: CASSPMALAYTSGANVLTF. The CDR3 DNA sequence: TGTGCCAGCAGCCCGATGGCTCTAGCGTACACGTCTGGGGCCAACGTCCTGACTTTC.

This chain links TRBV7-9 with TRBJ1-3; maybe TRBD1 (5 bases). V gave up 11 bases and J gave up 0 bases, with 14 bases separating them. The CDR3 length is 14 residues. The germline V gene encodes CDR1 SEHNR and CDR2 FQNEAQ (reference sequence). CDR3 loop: CACETAVSGNTIYF. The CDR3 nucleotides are TGTGCCTGCGAGACAGCAGTCTCTGGAAACACCATATATTTT.

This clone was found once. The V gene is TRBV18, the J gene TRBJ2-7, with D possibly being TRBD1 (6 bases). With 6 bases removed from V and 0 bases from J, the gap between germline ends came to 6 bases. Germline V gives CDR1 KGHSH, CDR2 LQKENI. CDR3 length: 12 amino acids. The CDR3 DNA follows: TGTGCCAGCTCGGACAGCTCCTACGAGCAGTACTTC. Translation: CASSDSSYEQYF. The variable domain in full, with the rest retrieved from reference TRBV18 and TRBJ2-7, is NAGVMQNPRHLVRRRGQEARLRCSPMKGHSHVYWYRQLPEEGLKFMVYLQKENIIDESGMPKERFSAEFPKEGPSILRIQQVVRGDSAAYFCASSDSSYEQYFGPGTRLTVT.

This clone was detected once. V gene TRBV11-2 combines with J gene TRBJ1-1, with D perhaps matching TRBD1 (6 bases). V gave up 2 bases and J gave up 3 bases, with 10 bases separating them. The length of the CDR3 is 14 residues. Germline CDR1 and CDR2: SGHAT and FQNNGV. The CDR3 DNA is TGTGCCAGCAGCTTAAGTACAGGGTACACTGAAGCTTTCTTT. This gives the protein CASSLSTGYTEAFF.

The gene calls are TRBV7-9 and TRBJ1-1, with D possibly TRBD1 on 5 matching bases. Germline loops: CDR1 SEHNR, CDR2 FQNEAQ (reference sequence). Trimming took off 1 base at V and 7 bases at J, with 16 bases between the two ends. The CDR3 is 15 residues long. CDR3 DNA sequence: TGTGCCAGCAGCTTAGGAGTCGTGGGGGGTATTGAAGCTTTCTTT. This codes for CASSLGVVGGIEAFF.